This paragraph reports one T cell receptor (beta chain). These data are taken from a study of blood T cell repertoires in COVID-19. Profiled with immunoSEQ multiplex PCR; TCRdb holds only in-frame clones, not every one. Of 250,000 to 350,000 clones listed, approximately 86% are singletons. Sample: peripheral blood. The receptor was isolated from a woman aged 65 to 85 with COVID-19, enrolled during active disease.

The CDR3 spells CASRLDRGLNEKLFF. CDR3 bases: TGCGCCAGCAGACTTGACAGGGGCCTTAATGAAAAACTGTTTTTT. The rearrangement uses TRBV5-1 and TRBJ1-4; 8 bases match TRBD1. Germline values: CDR1 SGHRS, CDR2 YFSETQ. With 5 bases clipped from V and 4 bases from J, the junction kept 7 bases outside the gene matches. This CDR3 spans 15 amino acids.